Listed here are 15 T cell receptor beta chains from one sample, sequenced in a study of cytomegalovirus exposure and HLA in healthy donors. Sequencing used immunoSEQ multiplex PCR; TCRdb keeps in-frame clones, though not all of them. The sample gives 120,000 to 150,000 clones, 70% to 90% of which show up once; approximately 8% is in the top ten. Material: PBMCs. The source of these receptors is a woman aged 18-35 years in good health and CMV-seropositive.

V and J are TRBV9 and TRBJ1-6; D not resolved. Trimming removed 4 bases from V and 4 bases from J, with 15 bases in between. The CDR3 runs 16 residues. Germline V gene sequence: CDR1 SGDLS, CDR2 YYNGEE. CDR3 in amino acids: CASSPGWGSYNSPLHF. In nucleotides, the CDR3 is TGTGCCAGCAGCCCGGGGTGGGGTTCTTATAATTCACCCCTCCACTTT.

This sequence joins TRBV4-3 and TRBJ2-3; 8 nucleotides align to TRBD1. CDR1 is LGHNA, CDR2 YSLEER, per germline. The CDR3 runs to 18 residues. Unmatched junction bases numbered 10, after V lost 0 bases and J lost 2 bases. The CDR3: CASSQEGLTGGNTDTQYF. The DNA for the CDR3 is TGCGCCAGCAGCCAAGAAGGTCTCACAGGGGGAAACACAGATACGCAGTATTTT.

The chain uses TRBV2 and TRBJ1-6; 7 positions match TRBD1. The CDR3 has 13 residues. Germline CDR1 and CDR2: SNHLY and FYNNEI. V gave up 10 bases and J gave up 7 bases; unmatched junction bases: 7. In nucleotides, the CDR3 is TGTGCCAACGCCCGGGACAGAAATTCACCCCTCCACTTT. Encoded protein: CANARDRNSPLHF. The full variable domain, rest sourced from reference TRBV2 and TRBJ1-6, is EPEVTQTPSHQVTQMGQEVILRCVPISNHLYFYWYRQILGQKVEFLVSFYNNEISEKSEIFDDQFSVERPDGSNFTLKIRSTKLEDSAMYFCANARDRNSPLHFGNGTRLTVT.

The CDR3: CASSQVRDRGEKLFF. Written as DNA, the CDR3 is TGCGCCAGCAGCCAAGTCCGGGACAGGGGTGAAAAACTGTTTTTT. The J gene is TRBJ1-4, the V gene TRBV4-1; 10 bases agree with TRBD1. Germline lookup yields CDR1 MGHRA and CDR2 YSYEKL. V was clipped by 1 base and J by 7 bases; unmatched bases: 3. This CDR3 is 15 amino acids long.

This chain connects TRBV7-8 to TRBJ2-7, with a weak D call TRBD1 (7 bases). V lost 2 bases and J lost 6, with 11 bases in between. Per the germline V gene, CDR1 is SGHVS and CDR2 is FQNEAQ. CDR3 length: 13 amino acids. The CDR3 reads CASSLLEGAEQYF. The DNA of the CDR3 is TGTGCCAGCAGCTTATTGGAGGGGGCCGAGCAGTACTTC.

The chain joins TRBV6-5 to TRBJ2-4; D is unclear. The germline V gene has CDR1 MNHEY and CDR2 SVGAGI. Trimming took off 11 bases at V and 9 bases at J, with 8 bases between the two ends. The CDR3 is made up of 9 amino acids. This chain's CDR3 is CAVSIIQYF. CDR3 nucleotide sequence: TGTGCCGTGAGTATCATTCAGTACTTC.

The chain joins TRBV27 to TRBJ2-1; D is perhaps TRBD2 (5 bases). V was clipped by 11 bases and J by 8 bases, with 22 bases between them. Per germline, CDR1 MNHEY and CDR2 SMNVEV (reference sequence). The CDR3 runs to 14 residues. The CDR3 DNA reads TGTGCCTCCCAGACCGTCAATACCGGGGATGAGCAGTTCTTC. Translation gives CASQTVNTGDEQFF.

The chain is built from TRBV9 and TRBJ2-7, with 11 bases lining up with TRBD1. V gave up 0 bases and J gave up 4 bases; unmatched junction bases: 6. The V gene's germline CDR1 is SGDLS and CDR2 YYNGEE. This CDR3 is 16 amino acids long. CDR3 amino acids: CASSVGSGDRGYEQYF. CDR3 DNA sequence: TGTGCCAGCAGCGTAGGGTCCGGGGACAGGGGGTACGAGCAGTACTTC.

Only one count was recorded for this clone. The chain is built from TRBV6-5 and TRBJ1-5; D ambiguous. CDR1 is MNHEY and CDR2 is SVGAGI in the germline V gene. The CDR3 is 14 amino acids. V dropped 2 bases and J dropped 6 bases, with 11 bases sitting between them. The CDR3 nucleotides read TGTGCCAGCAGTTACACAAATTCGGGTCAGCCCCAGCATTTT. Its translation: CASSYTNSGQPQHF.

This clone appeared once. J is TRBJ2-2 and V is TRBV7-3; no clear D gene. In germline, CDR1 is SGHTA, CDR2 FQGTGA. V was pared by 4 bases and J by 5 bases, with 8 bases between. This CDR3 is 13 amino acids long. As DNA, the CDR3 is TGTGCCAGCAGCTCCGTTTTAACCGGGGAGCTGTTTTTT. Translated, it gives CASSSVLTGELFF.

This chain connects TRBV16 to TRBJ2-3; D not resolved. The CDR3 is 11 residues long. Trimming left V 3 bases short and J 6 bases short, with 4 bases between. Germline-derived CDR1 and CDR2 are KGHSY and FQNENV. The CDR3 spells CASSHRDTQYF. The CDR3 nucleotides read TGTGCCAGCAGCCACCGGGATACGCAGTATTTT.

V gene TRBV2 combines with J gene TRBJ2-7; TRBD1 aligns across 8 bases. The CDR3 sequence is 10 residues long. Trimming took 7 bases from V and 9 from J; bases not matched to a gene: 2. The germline V gene encodes CDR1 SNHLY and CDR2 FYNNEI. In DNA, the CDR3 is TGTGCCAGCATAGGACAGGGGCAGTACTTC. The encoded protein is CASIGQGQYF.

V gene TRBV9 combines with J gene TRBJ2-3; 10 nucleotides agree with TRBD1. Unmatched junction bases numbered 9, after V lost 5 bases and J lost 0 bases. CDR1 and CDR2 from the germline V gene are SGDLS and YYNGEE. The CDR3 spans 17 residues. The CDR3 sequence: CASSPGQGLISTDTQYF. In DNA form, the CDR3 reads TGTGCCAGCAGTCCGGGACAGGGGTTAATAAGCACAGATACGCAGTATTTT.

The V call is TRBV4-1, the J call TRBJ2-3; 8 nucleotides match TRBD2. Losses at the gene ends were 4 bases for V and 2 bases for J; bases not matched to a gene: 5. CDR3 size: 15 residues. Germline V CDR1 and CDR2: MGHRA, YSYEKL. This CDR3 is CASSLGLAATDTQYF. The CDR3 nucleotides read TGCGCCAGCAGCCTAGGACTAGCAGCCACAGATACGCAGTATTTT.

The J gene is TRBJ2-3, the V gene TRBV9; D remains ambiguous. V lost 3 bases and J 7 bases, leaving 15 bases between the germline ends. The CDR3 has 14 residues. Germline lookup yields CDR1 SGDLS and CDR2 YYNGEE. This chain's CDR3 is CASSGDNSRNTQYF. The CDR3 DNA reads TGTGCCAGCAGCGGCGATAATAGCCGGAATACGCAGTATTTT.